This TCR beta chain is drawn from a study of T cells in narcolepsy. Worth noting for this clone: Its target is not known.

Measured with immunoSEQ multiplex PCR; TCRdb has only the in-frame clones, and not every one. The profile shows some 19,000 clones, approximately 90% of them singletons. This CDR3 spans 15 amino acids. Germline assignment: CDR1 GTSNPN and CDR2 SVGIG (reference sequence). V was clipped by 5 bases and J by 5 bases; unmatched bases: 13. Regarding the study as a whole: Autoreactive HCRT-specific and TRIB2-specific clonotypes were marked in same-patient CSF-versus-blood CD4+ comparisons.

J is TRBJ2-7 and V is TRBV30; 9 nucleotides align to TRBD1. Sample: memory (CD45RA-) CD4+ T cells from blood. The TCR was taken from a human donor in good health. CDR3 nucleotide sequence: TGTGCCTGGGGTTCTGCCGGGACAGGGTTAAACGAGCAGTACTTC. This gives the protein CAWGSAGTGLNEQYF.